This T cell receptor (beta chain) was captured in a study of low-dose radiotherapy and immunotherapy resistance in tumors. Study information: On an every-two-weeks schedule, patients received intravenous nivolumab 240 mg, along with ipilimumab 1 mg/kg every six weeks.

This clonotype was observed at least ten times. cDNA synthesis used a TRAV/TRBV-specific primer set for both chains. TCR amplification used 20 PCR cycles, a constant-region primer and a V-primer adapter. TCRdb reprocessed the reads with MiXCR, giving one entry per CDR3 protein. The sample holds about 84,000 distinct CDR3 sequences, under 20% seen once. This sample's time point: after trial treatment. The treatment was: LDRT plus nivolumab, ipilimumab, low-dose cyclophosphamide and aspirin (RACIN trial). Treatment combined nivolumab, ipilimumab, aspirin, low-dose cyclophosphamide and low-dose radiotherapy in a dose-escalation trial. Patients with advanced, tumor-infiltrating lymphocyte-negative solid tumors were eligible. Germline V gives CDR1 DFQATT, CDR2 SNEGSKA (reference sequence). The length of the CDR3 is 16 residues. J lost 5 bases, V lost 0 bases, and 12 bases had no gene match.

The chain has TRBV20-1 and TRBJ2-7, with TRBD1 identical over 8 bases. The TCR sequence derives from a male donor with prostate cancer. This specimen was PBMCs, taken after low-dose radiotherapy plus immunotherapy. For the CDR3, the DNA is TGCAGTGCTAGAGATATCGGACAGGGTAGCGGCCACGAGCAGTACTTC. Amino acids: CSARDIGQGSGHEQYF.